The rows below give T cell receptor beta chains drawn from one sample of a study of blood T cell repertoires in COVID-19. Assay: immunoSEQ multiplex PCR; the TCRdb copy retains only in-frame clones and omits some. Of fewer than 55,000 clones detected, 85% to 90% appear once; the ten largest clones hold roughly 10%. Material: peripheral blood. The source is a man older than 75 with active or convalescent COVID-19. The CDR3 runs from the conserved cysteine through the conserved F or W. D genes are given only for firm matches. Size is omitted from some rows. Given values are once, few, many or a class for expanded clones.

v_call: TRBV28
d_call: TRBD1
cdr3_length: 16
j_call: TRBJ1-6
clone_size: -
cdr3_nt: TGTGCCAGCAGTTTAGGGACAGGGGGCGGTGGGTCTCCCCTCCACTTT
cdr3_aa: CASSLGTGGGGSPLHF

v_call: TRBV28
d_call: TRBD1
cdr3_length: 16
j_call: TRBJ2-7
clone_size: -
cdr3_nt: TGTGCCAGCAGCCGTACTTCCGGGACAGGGCCATACGAGCAGTACTTC
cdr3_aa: CASSRTSGTGPYEQYF

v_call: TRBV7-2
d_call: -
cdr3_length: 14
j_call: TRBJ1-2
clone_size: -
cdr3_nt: TGTGCCAGCAGCTTAGCGTGGGGCGACTATGGCTACACCTTC
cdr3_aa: CASSLAWGDYGYTF

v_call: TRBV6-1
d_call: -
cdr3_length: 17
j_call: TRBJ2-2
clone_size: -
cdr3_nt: TGTGCCAGCAGTGAAGCGCTCTTTTCAGGGAACACCGGGGAGCTGTTTTTT
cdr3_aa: CASSEALFSGNTGELFF

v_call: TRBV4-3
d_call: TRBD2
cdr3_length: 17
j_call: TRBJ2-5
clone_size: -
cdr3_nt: TGCGCCAGCAGCCAAGATCTGCCGCAGGGCGGGAGGGAGACCCAGTACTTC
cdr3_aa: CASSQDLPQGGRETQYF

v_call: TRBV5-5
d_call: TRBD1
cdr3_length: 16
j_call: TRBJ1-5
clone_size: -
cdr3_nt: TGTGCCAGCAGCACTAGGACAGGCGATCAAAATCAGCCCCAGCATTTT
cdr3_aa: CASSTRTGDQNQPQHF

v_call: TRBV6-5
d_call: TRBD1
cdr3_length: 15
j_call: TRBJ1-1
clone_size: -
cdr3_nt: TGTGCCAGCAGTTACCACAGGGACAGGGGGCCTGAAGCTTTCTTT
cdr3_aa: CASSYHRDRGPEAFF

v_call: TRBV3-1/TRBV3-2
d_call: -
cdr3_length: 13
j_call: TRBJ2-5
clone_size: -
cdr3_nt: TGTGCCAGCAGCCAGCAGGTCCAAGAGACCCAGTACTTC
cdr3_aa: CASSQQVQETQYF

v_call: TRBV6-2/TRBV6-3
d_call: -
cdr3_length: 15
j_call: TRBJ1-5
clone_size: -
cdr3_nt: TGTGCCAGCAGTTACATCCGGGAGTGGAATGAGCCCCAGCATTTT
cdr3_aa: CASSYIREWNEPQHF

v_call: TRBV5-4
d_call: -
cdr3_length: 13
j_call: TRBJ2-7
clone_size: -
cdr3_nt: TGTGCCAGCAGCCGCACCCCAGCGGGCGAGCAGTACTTC
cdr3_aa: CASSRTPAGEQYF

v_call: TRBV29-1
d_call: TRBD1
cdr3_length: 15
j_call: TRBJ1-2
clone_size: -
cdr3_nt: TGCAGCGCCACCTACCGGGGACAGGGGAGCTATGGCTACACCTTC
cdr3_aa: CSATYRGQGSYGYTF

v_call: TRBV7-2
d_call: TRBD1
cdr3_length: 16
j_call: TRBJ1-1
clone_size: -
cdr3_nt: TGTGCCAGCAGCAGAGGACAGGGAAGGTCGAACACTGAAGCTTTCTTT
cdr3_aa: CASSRGQGRSNTEAFF

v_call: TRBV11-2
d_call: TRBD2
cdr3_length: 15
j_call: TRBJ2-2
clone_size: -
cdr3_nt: TGTGCCAGCAGCTTTACTAGCGGGGACACCGGGGAGCTGTTTTTT
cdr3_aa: CASSFTSGDTGELFF

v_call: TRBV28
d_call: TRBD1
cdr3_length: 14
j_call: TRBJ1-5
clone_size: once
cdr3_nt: TGTGCCAGCAGCCTCGGACAGGGCAATCAGCCCCAGCATTTT
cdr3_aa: CASSLGQGNQPQHF

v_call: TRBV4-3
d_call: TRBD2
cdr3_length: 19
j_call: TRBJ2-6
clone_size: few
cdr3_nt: TGCGCCAGCAGCCCGGGACTAGCGGGTTCCCTCTCTGGGGCCAACGTCCTGACTTTC
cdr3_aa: CASSPGLAGSLSGANVLTF

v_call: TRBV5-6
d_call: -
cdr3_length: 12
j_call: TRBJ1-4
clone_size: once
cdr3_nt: TGTGCCAGCAGCTTGGACAAGGAAAAACTGTTTTTT
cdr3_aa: CASSLDKEKLFF

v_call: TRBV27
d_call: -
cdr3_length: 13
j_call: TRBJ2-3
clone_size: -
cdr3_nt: TGTGCCAGCAGTCCCACTAGCACAGATACGCAGTATTTT
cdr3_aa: CASSPTSTDTQYF

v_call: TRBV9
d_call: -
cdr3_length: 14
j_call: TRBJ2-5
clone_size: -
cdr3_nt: TGTGCCAGCAGCGCCTTATCCAGAAAAGAGACCCAGTACTTC
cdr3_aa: CASSALSRKETQYF

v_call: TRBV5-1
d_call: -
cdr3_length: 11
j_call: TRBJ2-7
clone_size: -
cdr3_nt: TGCGCCAGCAGCACCGGACAAGAGCAGTACTTC
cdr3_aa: CASSTGQEQYF

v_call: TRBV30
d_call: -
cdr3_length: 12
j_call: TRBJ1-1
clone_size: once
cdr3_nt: TGTGCCTGGAGAGCCCCTCGTGGTGAAGCTTTCTTT
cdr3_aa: CAWRAPRGEAFF

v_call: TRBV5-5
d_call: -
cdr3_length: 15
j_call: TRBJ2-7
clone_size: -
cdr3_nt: TGTGCCAGCAGCTTGGTGCCCGGACAGATCTACGAGCAGTACTTC
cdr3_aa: CASSLVPGQIYEQYF

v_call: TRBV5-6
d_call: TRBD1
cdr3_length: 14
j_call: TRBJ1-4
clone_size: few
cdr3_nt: TGTGCCAGCAGCCCGGACAGGGGGCGAGAAAAACTGTTTTTT
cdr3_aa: CASSPDRGREKLFF

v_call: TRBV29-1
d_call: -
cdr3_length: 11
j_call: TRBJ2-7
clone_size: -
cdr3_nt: TGCAGCGCGGGGGTGGAGTACGAGCAGTACTTC
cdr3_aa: CSAGVEYEQYF

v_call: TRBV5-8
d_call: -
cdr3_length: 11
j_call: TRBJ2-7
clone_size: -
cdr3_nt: TGTGCCAGCAGCTTAACCGGGCGGGCGTACTTC
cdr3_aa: CASSLTGRAYF

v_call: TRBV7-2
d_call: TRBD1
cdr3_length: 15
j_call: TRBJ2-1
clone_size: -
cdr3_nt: TGTGCCAGCAGCTCGGACAGGAACACCTACAATGAGCAGTTCTTC
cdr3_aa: CASSSDRNTYNEQFF

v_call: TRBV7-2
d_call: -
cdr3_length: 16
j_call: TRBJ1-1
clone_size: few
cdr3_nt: TGTGCCAGCAGCCCGATCAGGGCCGTGAAGTTAATTGAAGCTTTCTTT
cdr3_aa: CASSPIRAVKLIEAFF

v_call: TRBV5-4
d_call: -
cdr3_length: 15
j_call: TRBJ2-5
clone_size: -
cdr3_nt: TGTGCCACTTCGTTGTCCCGGGGAGGAGGGGAGACCCAGTACTTC
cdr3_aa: CATSLSRGGGETQYF

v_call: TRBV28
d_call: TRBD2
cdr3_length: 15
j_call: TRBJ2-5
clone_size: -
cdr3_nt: TGTGCCAGCAGCACCTCGGGACTAGGGAAAGAGACCCAGTACTTC
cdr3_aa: CASSTSGLGKETQYF

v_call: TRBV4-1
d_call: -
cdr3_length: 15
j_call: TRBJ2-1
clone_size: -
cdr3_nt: TGCGCCAGCAGCCAACCCCATGCCGGGGTAAGGGAGCAGTTCTTC
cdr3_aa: CASSQPHAGVREQFF

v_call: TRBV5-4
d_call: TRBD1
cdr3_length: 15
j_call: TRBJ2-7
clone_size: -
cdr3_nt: TGTGCCAGCAGCTTGGGGACAGGGGAAGGGTACGAGCAGTACTTC
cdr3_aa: CASSLGTGEGYEQYF

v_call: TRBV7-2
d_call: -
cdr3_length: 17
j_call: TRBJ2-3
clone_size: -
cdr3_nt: TGTGCCAGCAGCTTAGCGGTAGTGGGAGTGCGAGCAGATACGCAGTATTTT
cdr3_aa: CASSLAVVGVRADTQYF

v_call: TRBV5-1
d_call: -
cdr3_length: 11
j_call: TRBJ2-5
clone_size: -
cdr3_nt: TGCGCCAGCAGCTTCGAAGAGACCCAGTACTTC
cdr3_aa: CASSFEETQYF

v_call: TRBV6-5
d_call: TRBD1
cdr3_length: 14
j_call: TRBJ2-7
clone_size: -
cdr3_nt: TGTGCCAGCAGCCAGGACAGGAGCTCCTACGAGCAGTACTTC
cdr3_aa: CASSQDRSSYEQYF

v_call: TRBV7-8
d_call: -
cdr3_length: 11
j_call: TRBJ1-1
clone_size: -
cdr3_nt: TGTGCCAGCAGCCCGGGTTGGGAAGCTTTCTTT
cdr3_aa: CASSPGWEAFF

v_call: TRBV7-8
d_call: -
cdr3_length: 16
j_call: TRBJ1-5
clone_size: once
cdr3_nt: TGTGCCAGCAGCTTAGCCTCCCTCGGCGGTAATCAGCCCCAGCATTTT
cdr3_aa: CASSLASLGGNQPQHF

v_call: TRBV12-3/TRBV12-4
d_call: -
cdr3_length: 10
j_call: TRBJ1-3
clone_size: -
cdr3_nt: TGTGCCACCCGAGAAAACACCATATATTTT
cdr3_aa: CATRENTIYF

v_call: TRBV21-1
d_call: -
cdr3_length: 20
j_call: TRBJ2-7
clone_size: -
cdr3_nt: TGTGCCAGCAGCAAAAAGCGTTCAAAAAATAAGCGGGAGGGCGAGTACGAGCAGTACTTC
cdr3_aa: CASSKKRSKNKREGEYEQYF

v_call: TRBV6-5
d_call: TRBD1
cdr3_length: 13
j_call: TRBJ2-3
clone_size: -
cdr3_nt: TGTGCCAGCAGGGGACAGGGAACAGATACGCAGTATTTT
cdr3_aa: CASRGQGTDTQYF

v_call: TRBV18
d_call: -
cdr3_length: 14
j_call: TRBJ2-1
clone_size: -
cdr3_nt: TGTGCCAGCTCACCGCAGGACAACTACAATGAGCAGTTCTTC
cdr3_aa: CASSPQDNYNEQFF

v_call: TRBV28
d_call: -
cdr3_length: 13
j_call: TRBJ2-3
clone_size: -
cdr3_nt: TGTGCCAGCAGTTCCCCCCCGGGAGATACGCAGTATTTT
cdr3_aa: CASSSPPGDTQYF

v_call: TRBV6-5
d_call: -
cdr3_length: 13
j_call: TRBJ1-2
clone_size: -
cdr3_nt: TGTGCCAGCAGCCCGGACCGAAGGGGTGGCTACACCTTC
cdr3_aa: CASSPDRRGGYTF

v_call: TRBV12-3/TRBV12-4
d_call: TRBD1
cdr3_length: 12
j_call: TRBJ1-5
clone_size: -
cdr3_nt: TGTGCCAGCAGTTTAGCCGGGACAGCTCAGCATTTT
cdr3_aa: CASSLAGTAQHF

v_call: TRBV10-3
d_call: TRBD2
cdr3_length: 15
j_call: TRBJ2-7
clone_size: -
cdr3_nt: TGTGCCATCAGCCGGGAGGGGGACATCACCTACGAGCAGTACTTC
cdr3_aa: CAISREGDITYEQYF

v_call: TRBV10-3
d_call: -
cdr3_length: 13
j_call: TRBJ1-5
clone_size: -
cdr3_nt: TGTGCCATCAGCCCAGGGGAGGGTCAGCCCCAGCATTTT
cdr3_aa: CAISPGEGQPQHF

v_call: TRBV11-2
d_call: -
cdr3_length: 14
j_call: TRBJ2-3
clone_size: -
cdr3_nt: TGTGCCAGCAGCCCCGCCCGGAGGACAGATACGCAGTATTTT
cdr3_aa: CASSPARRTDTQYF

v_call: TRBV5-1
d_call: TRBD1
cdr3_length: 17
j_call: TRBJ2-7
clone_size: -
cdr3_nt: TGCGCCAGCAGCCCAGCCCCCCTAAGACAGGGGGCAGGCGAGCAGTACTTC
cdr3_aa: CASSPAPLRQGAGEQYF

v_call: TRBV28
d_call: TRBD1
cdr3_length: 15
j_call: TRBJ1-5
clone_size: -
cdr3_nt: TGTGCCAGCAGTCGACAGGGGATCGGCAATCAGCCCCAGCATTTT
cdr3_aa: CASSRQGIGNQPQHF

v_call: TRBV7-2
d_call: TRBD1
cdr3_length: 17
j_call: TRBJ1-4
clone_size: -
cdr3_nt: TGTGCCAGCAGCTTAGCTTTAGGGACAGGGAGGGAGGAAAAACTGTTTTTT
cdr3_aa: CASSLALGTGREEKLFF

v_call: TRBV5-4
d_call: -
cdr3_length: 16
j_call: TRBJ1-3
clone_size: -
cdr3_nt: TGTGCCAGCAGCCCCCGGGGGGGGGTTGGTGGAAACACCATATATTTT
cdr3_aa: CASSPRGGVGGNTIYF